These T cell receptor beta chains were read from a single sample in a study of early T cells in non-severe SARS-CoV-2 infection. Using its own MiXCR run on the 5' RACE reads, TCRdb lists one record per CDR3 protein. The sample includes about 43,000 distinct CDR3 sequences, 11% of them seen just once. The sequenced sample was whole blood. The receptors originated from an adult who was a healthcare worker with PCR-confirmed SARS-CoV-2 infection or an uninfected control (not recorded which). Each CDR3 is given with its conserved first and last residue. D genes are given only for firm matches. The size of a clone is reported for some rows only, either as once, few or many, or as a class for expanded clones.

j_gene,v_gene,d_gene,abundance,CDR3nt,CDR3aa
TRBJ1-1,TRBV6-1,-,-,TGTGCCAGCAGTAAGTGGACGAACACTGAAGCTTTCTTT,CASSKWTNTEAFF
TRBJ2-7,TRBV29-1,-,few,TGCAGCGTTGAAGGGGGGACACTCTACGAGCAGTACTTC,CSVEGGTLYEQYF
TRBJ2-1,TRBV29-1,TRBD1,-,TGCAGCGTTTTCCTGCTGCCGGGACAGGGGGCGAATGAGCAGTTCTTC,CSVFLLPGQGANEQFF
TRBJ1-1,TRBV3-1,-,-,TGTGCCAGCTCTATGAACACTGAAGCTTTCTTT,CASSMNTEAFF
TRBJ2-5,TRBV19,TRBD1,few,TGTGCCAGTACCGCGACCGAGGGGGCCAGGGCGGACCAGTACTTC,CASTATEGARADQYF
TRBJ1-1,TRBV29-1,-,few,TGCAGCGCCCCCCACATGAACACTGAAGCTTTCTTT,CSAPHMNTEAFF
TRBJ2-1,TRBV7-9,-,-,TGTGCCAGCAGCTTACGGGGGTACAATGAGCAGTTCTTC,CASSLRGYNEQFF
TRBJ2-3,TRBV4-2,TRBD2,many,TGTGCCAGCAGCCAAGAGATGACTAGCGGGGGCACGTATACGCAGTATTTT,CASSQEMTSGGTYTQYF
TRBJ2-3,TRBV20-1,-,-,TGCAGTCCCGGTGGTGGGAATGTTCGCACAGATACGCAGTATTTT,CSPGGGNVRTDTQYF
TRBJ1-6,TRBV3-1,TRBD1,many,TGTGCCAGCAGTCAGACAGGGGGCTTTGCAAATTCACCCCTCCACTTT,CASSQTGGFANSPLHF
TRBJ1-1,TRBV14,-,many,TGTGCCAGCAGCCAAGCGGGAGGAGCGAACACTGAAGCTTTCTTT,CASSQAGGANTEAFF
TRBJ2-5,TRBV2,-,many,TGTGCCAGCAGACGGGAGACCCAGTACTTC,CASRRETQYF
TRBJ1-5,TRBV19,TRBD1,few,TGTGCCAGTAGTATGGGGCAGGTGGGACAGGGGGTTCAGCCCCAGCATTTT,CASSMGQVGQGVQPQHF
TRBJ2-7,TRBV20-1,-,few,TGCAGTGCTGGAGGGGGTTACGAGCAGTACTTC,CSAGGGYEQYF
TRBJ1-3,TRBV7-6,-,many,TGTGCCAGCAGCTACGGGGAGTCGGGAAACACCATATATTTT,CASSYGESGNTIYF
TRBJ2-7,TRBV30,TRBD1,-,TGTGCCTGGACCGCCGGGACAGGGCCCAACGAGCAGTACTTC,CAWTAGTGPNEQYF
TRBJ2-3,TRBV20-1,-,many,TGCAGTGCTAGTATAACTAGGCGTGATACGCAGTATTTT,CSASITRRDTQYF
TRBJ2-1,TRBV6-6,-,many,TGTGCCAGCAGTTTGGAATACAATGAGCAGTTCTTC,CASSLEYNEQFF
TRBJ2-7,TRBV7-2,-,-,TGTGCCAGCAGCGCCTTTAGGAACTACGAGCAGTACTTC,CASSAFRNYEQYF
TRBJ1-2,TRBV30,TRBD1,few,TGTGCCTTCCCACGGACAGGGGGTCTGGGCTACACCTTC,CAFPRTGGLGYTF
TRBJ2-1,TRBV5-1,TRBD2,many,TGCGCCAGCAGCTTGACTAGCGGGGACTCCAATGAGCAGTTCTTC,CASSLTSGDSNEQFF
TRBJ2-5,TRBV20-1,TRBD2,few,TGCAGTGCTACTGAACTAGCGGGGGTCCAAGAGACCCAGTACTTC,CSATELAGVQETQYF
TRBJ2-5,TRBV27,TRBD2,many,TGTGCCACCTTCCACCGGGGACTAGCGGGGGTACAAGAGACCCAGTACTTC,CATFHRGLAGVQETQYF
TRBJ2-7,TRBV12-5,-,-,TGTGCTAGTGGTTTCGGCACCTACGAGCAGTACTTC,CASGFGTYEQYF
TRBJ2-4,TRBV12-3/TRBV12-4,TRBD2,-,TGTGCCAGCAGTCGACTAGCGGGGGGCCGAATGGCCAAAAACATTCAGTACTTC,CASSRLAGGRMAKNIQYF
TRBJ2-1,TRBV29-1,TRBD2,-,TGCAGCGTTGAAGCTAGCGGGGGGCAGTTCTTC,CSVEASGGQFF
TRBJ2-1,TRBV5-4,TRBD1,-,TGTGCCAGCAGCTTTGGGCCACAGGGGATCATCCACAATGAGCAGTTCTTC,CASSFGPQGIIHNEQFF
TRBJ1-5,TRBV18,-,many,TGTGCCAGCTCACTTTCCGACAGCAATCAGCCCCAGCATTTT,CASSLSDSNQPQHF
TRBJ1-2,TRBV4-3,-,few,TGCGCCAGCAGCCAAGGGGCAGGCACCAACTATGGCTACACCTTC,CASSQGAGTNYGYTF
TRBJ2-1,TRBV4-2,-,few,TGTGCCAGCAGCCAAGATTCCGTAGCGGTCAGCTACAATGAGCAGTTCTTC,CASSQDSVAVSYNEQFF
TRBJ2-1,TRBV27,TRBD2,-,TGTGCCAGCAGGAAAACTAGCGGGGGTTACAATGAGCAGTTCTTC,CASRKTSGGYNEQFF
TRBJ2-3,TRBV7-3,TRBD2,-,TGTGCCAGCAGCTTAGGGACTAGCGGGGGCACAGATACGCAGTATTTT,CASSLGTSGGTDTQYF
TRBJ2-3,TRBV7-7,TRBD2,many,TGTGCCAGCAGCTTTAGCGGGGGGGCAACGCAGTATTTT,CASSFSGGATQYF
TRBJ2-7,TRBV3-1,-,-,TGTGCCAGCAGCCCAACACGTCAGGGCGAGCAGTACTTC,CASSPTRQGEQYF
TRBJ2-1,TRBV18,-,many,TGTGCCAGCTCACCATCGGTTGCTTCCGAGCAGTTCTTC,CASSPSVASEQFF
TRBJ2-2,TRBV4-3,-,few,TGCGCCAGCAGCCAAGAAGGGGATCCACGGGAGCTGTTTTTT,CASSQEGDPRELFF
TRBJ2-5,TRBV12-5,-,many,TGTGCTAGTGGTTTTGGGGGAGAGGAGACCCAGTACTTC,CASGFGGEETQYF
TRBJ1-2,TRBV6-5,-,-,TGTGCCAGCAGTTACTCCTTAGGGGGTGGCTACACCTTC,CASSYSLGGGYTF
TRBJ1-1,TRBV11-2,-,-,TGTGCCAGCAGCTTAGGGGGAGGGTATACTGAAGCTTTCTTT,CASSLGGGYTEAFF
TRBJ1-1,TRBV12-3/TRBV12-4,-,many,TGTGCCAGCAGTTTTTCGCCAGAGTCGAACACTGAAGCTTTCTTT,CASSFSPESNTEAFF
TRBJ1-1,TRBV6-4,-,-,TGTGCCAGCAGTGTAACAGGGAGTGCTGAAGCTTTCTTT,CASSVTGSAEAFF
TRBJ2-3,TRBV5-1,-,many,TGCGCCAGCAGCGAGGACAGTTATACGCAGTATTTT,CASSEDSYTQYF
TRBJ1-4,TRBV7-9,TRBD1,many,TGTGCCAGCAGCCTAGGACAGGTTGCAACTAATGAAAAACTGTTTTTT,CASSLGQVATNEKLFF
TRBJ2-7,TRBV20-1,TRBD1,few,TGCAGTGCTATTGACCCCGGGACAGGGGCTGACGAGCAGTACTTC,CSAIDPGTGADEQYF
TRBJ2-2,TRBV9,-,-,TGTGCCAGCAGCGTGACTTCGGGGCCGGGGGAGCTGTTTTTT,CASSVTSGPGELFF
TRBJ2-2,TRBV24-1,-,many,TGTGCCACCAGTCAATTGCGCACCGGGGAGCTGTTTTTT,CATSQLRTGELFF
TRBJ2-1,TRBV3-1,TRBD1,many,TGTGCCAGCAGACAGGGGAATGAGCAGTTCTTC,CASRQGNEQFF
TRBJ2-7,TRBV28,-,many,TGTGCCAGCACCAGATCAGGGGCCCGCGAGCAGTACTTC,CASTRSGAREQYF
TRBJ2-1,TRBV6-2/TRBV6-3,-,many,TGTGCCAGCACCCGGACAGAACTTTACAATGAGCAGTTCTTC,CASTRTELYNEQFF
TRBJ2-3,TRBV14,-,many,TGTGCCAGCAGCCAAGAAACGGAGGGGGCAACAGATACGCAGTATTTT,CASSQETEGATDTQYF
TRBJ1-2,TRBV18,TRBD1,many,TGTGCCAGCTCACCGGGACAGGACTATGGCTACACCTTC,CASSPGQDYGYTF
TRBJ2-3,TRBV29-1,-,few,TGCAGCGTTGAAGTCAACACAGATACGCAGTATTTT,CSVEVNTDTQYF
TRBJ2-3,TRBV7-9,-,few,TGTGCCAGCAGAGCCCCCCCCGATACGCAGTATTTT,CASRAPPDTQYF